This passage covers 10 T cell receptor beta chains from one sample sequenced in a study of cytomegalovirus exposure and HLA in healthy donors. Primers for the PCR totalled 60 Vbeta and 13 Jbeta. Using immunoSEQ multiplex PCR, the repertoire was profiled, and TCRdb retains in-frame clones only, with some absent. The sample contains 120,000 to 150,000 clones, approximately 79% of which appear only once. The sequenced sample consisted of PBMCs. All receptors derive from a woman aged 40-49 years in good health and CMV-seropositive.

J is TRBJ1-2 and V is TRBV7-9; 11 nucleotides match TRBD1. Trimming cost V 5 bases and J 4 bases; bases outside gene matches: 12. CDR1 is SEHNR, CDR2 FQNEAQ, per germline (reference sequence). This CDR3 has 17 residues. CDR3 nucleotide sequence: TGTGCCAGCAGCCCCACCCTTCGGACAGGGGGCGCCTATGGCTACACCTTC. This codes for CASSPTLRTGGAYGYTF.

V gene TRBV28 combines with J gene TRBJ2-5, with TRBD2 matching 10 bases. This CDR3 contains 19 residues. Germline assignment: CDR1 MDHEN and CDR2 SYDVKM. After removal of 4 bases from V and 5 bases from J, the junction contained 19 bases not matched to a gene. The CDR3 DNA is TGTGCCAGCAGTTCTCCCCTCAGCGGGGGGGCCCCACCGGTTGAGACCCAGTACTTC. It translates to CASSSPLSGGAPPVETQYF.

This chain uses TRBV18 with TRBJ1-2; no clear D. This CDR3 contains 16 residues. Deletions cut 3 bases from V and 2 bases from J, with 16 bases between. In germline, CDR1 is KGHSH, CDR2 LQKENI. The CDR3 DNA follows: TGTGCCAGCTCACCGACCGTTGGTGCGGTGAACTATGGCTACACCTTC. This translates into CASSPTVGAVNYGYTF.

This clone is a singleton in its sample. J is TRBJ2-3 and V is TRBV27, with TRBD2 matching over 9 bases. The CDR3 has 17 residues. J lost 2 bases, V lost 4 bases, and 10 bases had no gene match. Germline CDR1 is MNHEY and CDR2 is SMNVEV (reference sequence). The CDR3 DNA sequence: TGTGCCAGCAGTTGGTTACAAGCGGGGGGCCCCACAGATACGCAGTATTTT. Translated: CASSWLQAGGPTDTQYF.

The V and J genes are TRBV18 and TRBJ1-1; D not resolved. Trimming shortened V by 4 bases and J by 6 bases, and 15 bases separated the two germline ends. The CDR3 length is 14 residues. Per germline, CDR1 KGHSH and CDR2 LQKENI. CDR3 bases: TGTGCCAGCTCACAAGACCAGAGGGTTTCTGAAGCTTTCTTT. Protein: CASSQDQRVSEAFF.

This chain uses TRBV5-6 with TRBJ1-6; the D is unclear. With 0 bases removed from V and 7 bases from J, the gap between germline ends came to 11 bases. The CDR3 consists of 15 residues. Per germline, CDR1 SGHDT and CDR2 YYEEEE. The CDR3 spells CASSLGGLPNSPLHF. The DNA for the CDR3 is TGTGCCAGCAGCTTGGGCGGACTCCCGAATTCACCCCTCCACTTT.

A remark on this clone: Other nucleotide sequences from this sample produce the same CDR3. This chain links TRBV9 with TRBJ1-6; D gene uncertain. The CDR3 is 15 amino acids. Trimming took 0 bases from V and 6 from J, leaving 10 bases between them. Germline lookup yields CDR1 SGDLS and CDR2 YYNGEE. The CDR3 DNA is TGTGCCAGCAGCGTAGTTGAGACGGGTAATTCACCCCTCCACTTT. The encoded protein is CASSVVETGNSPLHF. The variable domain in full, completed from reference TRBV9 and TRBJ1-6, reads DSGVTQTPKHLITATGQRVTLRCSPRSGDLSVYWYQQSLDQGLQFLIQYYNGEERAKGNILERFSAQQFPDLHSELNLSSLELGDSALYFCASSVVETGNSPLHFGNGTRLTVT.

The chain combines TRBV28 with TRBJ1-2; D gene unclear. Looked up from germline, CDR1 is MDHEN and CDR2 is SYDVKM. Trimming stripped 6 bases from V and 5 bases from J, with 10 bases between. There are 12 residues in the CDR3. The CDR3 sequence is CASSPDFYGYTF. CDR3 bases: TGTGCCAGCAGCCCTGACTTTTATGGCTACACCTTC.

The chain carries TRBV28 and TRBJ1-2, with D uncertain. With 2 bases removed from V and 4 bases from J, the gap between germline ends came to 8 bases. The CDR3 consists of 13 residues. Germline V gene lookup returns CDR1 MDHEN and CDR2 SYDVKM. This chain's CDR3 is CASSLMFGYGYTF. CDR3 sequence (DNA): TGTGCCAGCAGTTTAATGTTCGGCTATGGCTACACCTTC.

The gene calls are TRBV14 and TRBJ2-2; tentatively, D is TRBD2 (6 bases). The CDR3 runs 16 residues. Germline CDR1 is SGHDN and CDR2 is FVKESK. V lost 5 bases and J 1 base, leaving 14 bases between the germline ends. The CDR3 DNA sequence: TGTGCCAGCAGCTCAGGAGGGGCAGAGAACACCGGGGAGCTGTTTTTT. It specifies CASSSGGAENTGELFF. The full variable domain, its missing parts supplied by reference TRBV14 and TRBJ2-2, is EAGVTQFPSHSVIEKGQTVTLRCDPISGHDNLYWYRRVMGKEIKFLLHFVKESKQDESGMPNNRFLAERTGGTYSTLKVQPAELEDSGVYFCASSSGGAENTGELFFGEGSRLTVL.